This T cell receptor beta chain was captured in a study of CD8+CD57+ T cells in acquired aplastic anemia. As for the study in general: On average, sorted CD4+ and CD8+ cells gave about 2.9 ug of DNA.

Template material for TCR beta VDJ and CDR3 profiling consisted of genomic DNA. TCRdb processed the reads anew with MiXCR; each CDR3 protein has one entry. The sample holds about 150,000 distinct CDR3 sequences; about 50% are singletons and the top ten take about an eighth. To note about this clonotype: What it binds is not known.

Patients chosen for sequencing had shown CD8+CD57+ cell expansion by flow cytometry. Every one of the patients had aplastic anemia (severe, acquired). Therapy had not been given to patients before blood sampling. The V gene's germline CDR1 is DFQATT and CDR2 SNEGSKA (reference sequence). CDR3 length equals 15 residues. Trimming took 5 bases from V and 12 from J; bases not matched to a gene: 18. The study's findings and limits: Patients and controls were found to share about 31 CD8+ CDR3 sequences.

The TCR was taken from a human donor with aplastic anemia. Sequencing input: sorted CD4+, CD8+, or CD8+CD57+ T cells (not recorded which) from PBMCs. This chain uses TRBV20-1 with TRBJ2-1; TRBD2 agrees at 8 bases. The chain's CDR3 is CSASGTSGGQNGQFF. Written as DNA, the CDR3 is TGCAGTGCTTCGGGGACAAGCGGGGGCCAAAACGGGCAGTTCTTC.